What follows describes a single T cell receptor (beta chain). The CDR3 end is not reached by the read, which stops 3 residues before it; the germline J gene fills it in. TCRdb's copy holds only in-frame clones and misses some; the assay was immunoSEQ multiplex PCR. In all, the sample yields 35,000 to 45,000 clones. The data belong to a study of T cells in women clearing cervical HPV infection. CDR1 SEHNR and CDR2 FQNEAQ come from the germline V gene (reference sequence). The V end lost 3 bases, the J end lost 6 bases, and 13 bases lay between the germline ends. The CDR3 loop spans 14 amino acids. The chain combines TRBV7-9 with TRBJ2-3, with D unclear. Input material: blood buffy coat. This clonotype originated in a woman aged 18 to 69 with a cervical HPV16 infection that either progressed to CIN3+ or cleared (not recorded which). CDR3 DNA (partial): TGTGCCAGCAGCTTCTCCGGTCCCGAGGATACG. This encodes CASSFSGPEDT. The full CDR3 sequence reads CASSFSGPEDTQYF.